The sequence of this TCR beta chain was determined in a study of cytomegalovirus exposure and HLA in healthy donors (dated by TCRdb to 2016 to 2017). About the study as a whole: An earlier analysis of some 620 of the donors reported about 280 Gb of sequence data and around 100 million unique TCR beta sequences obtained from some 200 million T cells. In addition to the first cohort of roughly 700 subjects, a separate validation cohort of 120 different subjects was used. Among under 450 genotyped donors of the cohort, an average of around 240,000 unique TCR beta nucleotide sequences were sequenced per donor, roughly a sixth of them non-productive. The study profiled the T cell repertoires of under 700 subjects by immunosequencing and related them to cytomegalovirus serostatus. A later genetic analysis used genome-wide SNP genotypes for about 60% of the roughly 700 donors, treating that subset as a discovery cohort. An earlier analysis of fewer than 750 of the donors used high-throughput TCR beta sequencing to judge whether each TCR beta V gene segment behaved as functional or pseudogenic. An early release that covered some 640 HLA-typed donors contained 250 to 350 gigabases of sequencing data and 75 million to 100 million unique TCR sequences. The study was designed to test whether signatures of past pathogen exposure could be identified by cataloging public T cell receptors. Rather than drawing on any new phenotypic data, the later analysis identified candidate immune exposures from TCR beta sequences and the way those sequences occurred across donors. About 5 DR-DQ haplotypes were handled as single units for association and clustering, since linkage in the cohort was strong. All discovery cohort repertoires had been generated using a single sequencing platform. To predict cytomegalovirus infection status, the study combined high-throughput TCR immunosequencing, statistical association of individual TCRs with disease status, and machine learning. Donor age, sex, ethnicity and CMV serostatus were compiled together with the repertoire data. HLA typing covered class I and class II loci at four-digit resolution. Of the 350 to 450 genotyped donors, over 80% were placed in the genetic ancestry cluster associated with self-reported Caucasian donors. A later analysis re-examined previously published TCR beta repertoires from over 500 donors and added high-resolution HLA genotyping to investigate patterns of TCR occurrence. The number of typed donors differed by locus: roughly 629-640 for A, B, C, DRB1 and DQB1; about 520 for DQA1; approximately 600 for DPA1; and approximately 450 for DPB1.

What the research found in general, with its limitations: A further reported finding was that TCR beta sequences accurately predicted the HLA-A and HLA-B alleles for most subjects in the first cohort. The study listed 164 TCR beta chains as associated with cytomegalovirus. Roughly uniform sequencing depth across donors was assumed in presence/absence analyses, although this assumption may not hold. According to a later analysis, parvovirus B19, influenza, CMV and Epstein-Barr virus appeared linked to several top co-occurrence clusters. Because the 87-base-pair reads could not distinguish some IMGT-functional V segments, including TRBV6-2 and TRBV6-3, those segments were excluded. In a later genetic analysis, fewer N-insertions in productive TCRs were reported among donors in an Asian-associated ancestry cluster than the roughly 700-donor mean. For the cohort, immune exposure information was limited to CMV serostatus. Because HLA typing was missing for some donors at each locus, association tests included only the typed subset. Linkage disequilibrium might explain the correlated functional status among segregating V segments, but an unknown experimental factor could not be excluded. At a false discovery rate of 0.05, a later analysis linked around 15,000 TCR beta sequences to specific HLA alleles. In an earlier analysis of approximately 590 of the donors, most TCR beta V segments appeared in productive rearrangements about 87% or about 30% of the time, broadly matching IMGT annotations. In a later analysis, HLA-associated TCR beta chains were found to be more clonally expanded and to have lower generation probabilities than equally common non-associated chains. Strong co-occurrence of HLA alleles, especially DR and DQ, made assigning TCR associations to individual alleles difficult. A later analysis found that most CMV-associated TCR beta chains appeared HLA-restricted, with HLA associations seemingly driven largely by CMV exposure. Because counts were too low, 15 or so rarely observed V segments, including chromosome 9 orphons, were excluded from the earlier analysis of 500 to 700 of the donors. V-gene and J-gene trimming of TCR beta chains was associated with a missense DCLRE1C variant in a later genetic analysis, and the association was replicated in an independent cohort. The classifier was reported to diagnose cytomegalovirus status with high specificity and sensitivity in both the original and validation cohorts. According to the authors, the approach could potentially be generalized to other disease states and immunological phenotypes. In this cohort, only TCR beta chains were sequenced, and detectable features were limited by the absence of alpha or paired-chain data. Three of the identified cytomegalovirus-associated TCR beta chains were confirmed in vitro to be specific for cytomegalovirus antigens. A cluster of highly shared sequence variants was judged likely to be a technical artifact of the sequencing pipeline. Most TCR sequences were observed very rarely across donors, whereas some public TCRs were present in many individuals. According to a later analysis, TCR association rates differed among HLA loci, with DRB1 alleles showing the most associated TCRs and HLA-C alleles showing the fewest.

The sample holds a few counts of this clone. No antigen is known for it. Per-base qualities were not stored, and no clone one base away is much larger. The library was obtained by the immunoSEQ multiplex PCR assay. The multiplex PCR relied on a mix of 60 forward primers for TCR Vbeta segments and 13 reverse primers for TCR Jbeta segments. A multiplex PCR assay on genomic DNA amplified the CDR3 region of rearranged TCR beta genes. The amplified TCR beta libraries were sequenced on the Illumina HiSeq System as 87-base-pair reads. On the authors' methods: Across the 670 or so repertoires, a later analysis counted some 80 million unique TCR beta chains, approximately 10 million of which were shared by at least two donors. Raw reads were error-corrected and collapsed into unique sequences by a nearest-neighbor algorithm in which closely related sequences were merged to remove PCR and sequencing errors. V, D and J gene segments were assigned by aligning CDR3 sequences to IMGT reference sequences. For a sequence to be retained, a match of at least six nucleotides to both a V gene segment and a J gene segment was required. Rearrangements were classified as productive when the CDR3 lacked stop codons and remained in frame with V and J, and all other rearrangements were classified as non-productive. CDR3 was defined by IMGT convention, running from the second conserved V-encoded cysteine to the conserved J-encoded phenylalanine. The earlier analysis of about 500 of the donors excluded sequences that lacked an unambiguous match to a single V gene segment. In an earlier analysis of around 600 of the donors, V segments were called functional above 56.7% productive rearrangements and were called segregating when the between-donor standard deviation exceeded 5%. To diagnose cytomegalovirus status from the catalog of TCR beta chain sequences, a statistical classification framework was built. V and J gene assignment, in a later analysis, came from comparing TCR nucleotide sequences with IMGT/GENE-DB human TR gene sequences. The TCRdist pipeline was used in a later analysis to assign CDR3 sequences and most-parsimonious VDJ recombination scenarios. In a later analysis, every TCR beta chain was defined by the combination of its CDR3 amino acid sequence and its V-gene family, and reads without a unique V-gene family were dropped. In a later analysis, 500 to 650 highly shared, low-generation-probability nucleotide sequences were removed to address suspected cross-contamination and a sequencing artifact. For each public chain, a later analysis derived a clonal expansion index from normalized ranks of inferred template counts within each repertoire. Generation probabilities in a later analysis came from a VDJ recombination model fitted to out-of-frame rearrangements, and those results were checked against IGoR. Hypergeometric tests were used in a later analysis to score TCR-TCR, TCR-HLA and TCR-CMV co-occurrence, with a repertoire-size bias correction applied to the TCR pairs. False discovery rates were estimated in a later analysis by permuting HLA or CMV assignments 20 times. In a later analysis, co-occurring TCRs were grouped with DBSCAN, and TCRdist sequence similarity was added when clustering was performed within HLA-allele-positive subsets. Co-occurrence clustering excluded repertoires with fewer than 30,000 or more than 120,000 public chains, plus five with anomalous nucleotide sharing. TCRdb stores this immuneACCESS table with in-frame sequences only. Part of the clones is absent; in the studies checked, under half of the shortfall reflects unresolved V genes, and no reason is known for the rest. The V and J calls and clone size come from that table; D and trimming were worked out from the DNA. Across this sample there are about 120,000 clones, with approximately 80% seen only once. The ten most abundant clones make up around 1.4% of the sample.

The CDR3 has 16 amino acids, counting the end cysteine and phenylalanine. Kept here is only the CDR3 DNA, which spans 48 bases and is read in frame from base 1. As encoded in the germline V gene, CDR1 is MRHNA while CDR2 is SNTAGT. Trimming takes 0 bases from V and 4 bases from J, and the germline ends sit 15 bases apart. In total, more than 500 healthy bone marrow donors made up the cohort. At the time of sampling, all cohort members were nominally healthy, though unrecorded immune exposures were likely present. The donor tested CMV seronegative and was one of the 352 seronegative cohort members. A peripheral blood sample was provided by each donor, and peripheral blood mononuclear cells were used for TCR beta sequencing. The Qiagen DNeasy Blood Extraction Kit was used to extract genomic DNA from the blood cell samples.

Here the chain combines TRBV6-4 and TRBJ1-1; tentative D gene TRBD1, with 6 bases matching. The receptor was isolated from a woman aged 18 to 35 in good health and CMV-seronegative. The material sequenced was PBMCs. The DNA sequence follows: TGTGCCAGCAGTGACTCGGCAGGGGTAGGAGCCACTGAAGCTTTCTTT. This is translated as CASSDSAGVGATEAFF.